These 31 T cell receptor beta chains were all obtained from the same sample, sequenced in a study of vaccination and CD4 T cells after COVID-19. The Oncomine TCR Beta short-read assay generated sequence data from the DNA of cultured CD4+ T cells. Using its own MiXCR run on the PCR reads, TCRdb lists one record per CDR3 protein. The sample yields roughly 18,000 distinct CDR3 sequences, approximately 44% seen once. These receptors have no known antigen. Time point specified: late sampling 161 to 241 days after vaccination in three convalescent patients. The treatment is: approximately 9-day PBMC culture with coronavirus spike peptide pools or control peptides (ViraFEST assay). Sample: CD4+ T cells from blood, cultured in vitro, taken about 7 months after SARS-CoV-2 vaccination. The receptors were gathered from a human donor who had recovered from COVID-19.

This clonotype was seen just once. V is TRBV2 and J is TRBJ2-5; no firm D call. V was shortened by 10 bases and J by 5 bases, with 17 bases between the two germline ends. Germline V gene lookup returns CDR1 SNHLY and CDR2 FYNNEI. The CDR3 is made up of 13 amino acids. The CDR3 nucleotides read TGTGCCAAAAGCCCCTCGGTGATGGAGACCCAGTACTTC. This encodes CAKSPSVMETQYF.

This clonotype was found a few times. The chain couples TRBV20-1 to TRBJ1-2, with D perhaps TRBD1 (5 bases). The CDR3 consists of 14 residues. The ends were cut back, 8 bases at V and 6 bases at J, with 22 bases in the middle. Looked up from germline, CDR1 is DFQATT and CDR2 is SNEGSKA (reference sequence). CDR3 sequence (DNA): TGCAGTACCCCGGACTCGGGGGGAAATCATGGCTACACCTTC. Residues: CSTPDSGGNHGYTF.

This clonotype was counted between two and nine times. The chain uses TRBV27 and TRBJ2-5; D is perhaps TRBD1 or TRBD2 (5 bases each). V lost 5 bases and J 5 bases, leaving 15 bases between the germline ends. From germline, CDR1 is MNHEY and CDR2 SMNVEV (reference sequence). There are 14 residues in the CDR3. The CDR3 DNA reads TGTGCCAGCAGTAGCGACACTTGGGGGGAGACCCAGTACTTC. This translates into CASSSDTWGETQYF.

The chain joins TRBV5-4 to TRBJ2-5; TRBD2 aligns across 8 bases. The CDR3 extends over 13 amino acids. CDR1 and CDR2 from the germline V gene are SGHNT and YYREEE (reference sequence). Trimming cost V 2 bases and J 4 bases; bases outside gene matches: 1. The CDR3 reads CASSFLAGETQYF. The CDR3 DNA is TGTGCCAGCAGCTTCCTAGCGGGAGAGACCCAGTACTTC.

This clonotype has more than one count but fewer than ten. This chain uses TRBV5-4 with TRBJ1-2, with D perhaps matching TRBD1 (5 bases). Looked up from germline, CDR1 is SGHNT and CDR2 is YYREEE (reference sequence). The CDR3 has 13 residues. V shed 1 base and J shed 7 bases, with 11 bases lying between them. The CDR3 DNA reads as TGTGCCAGCAGCTTGCAGGACATTTCTGGCTACACCTTC. Encoded protein: CASSLQDISGYTF.

The rearrangement links TRBV27 to TRBJ2-7, with TRBD2 matching over 11 bases. The germline CDR1 and CDR2 sequences are MNHEY and SMNVEV (reference sequence). The CDR3 contains 16 residues. V lost 6 bases, J lost 3 bases, and 10 bases stayed unmatched. CDR3 in amino acids: CASSPQVGLAGYEQYF. CDR3 sequence (DNA): TGTGCCAGCAGCCCACAAGTCGGACTAGCGGGCTACGAGCAGTACTTC.

This clonotype was seen a handful of times. This chain uses TRBV24-1 with TRBJ1-1, with TRBD1 matching 9 bases. Germline CDR1 reads KGHDR; CDR2 reads SFDVKD. This CDR3 has 16 amino acids. J lost 1 base, V lost 8 bases, and 10 bases had no gene match. CDR3 DNA: TGTGCCACCACCAAAAACCGGGACAGGGCGAACACTGAAGCTTTCTTT. Translating gives CATTKNRDRANTEAFF.

About this clonotype: A much larger clone lies a single base off, so this may be a read error. No conserved phenylalanine or tryptophan is present at the end of the CDR3, so a read error is the likely explanation. The rearrangement joins TRBV19 to TRBJ1-2; 7 nucleotides agree with TRBD1. J lost 9 bases, V lost 3 bases, and 7 bases had no gene match. CDR1 LNHDA and CDR2 SQIVND come from the germline V gene (reference sequence). The length of the CDR3 is 13 residues. CDR3 region: CASSIGTVPSYTL. In DNA form, the CDR3 reads TGTGCCAGTAGTATCGGGACAGTCCCTAGCTACACCCTC.

The table lists this clonotype with a few counts. The gene calls are TRBV19 and TRBJ1-1; TRBD1 matches at 12 bases. The CDR3 loop spans 14 amino acids. Germline V lookup: CDR1 LNHDA, CDR2 SQIVND (reference sequence). J gave up 9 bases and V 6 bases, and 8 bases lay outside the gene matches. CDR3 residues: CASRSGQGAGQAFF. CDR3 nucleotide sequence: TGTGCCAGTAGATCGGGACAGGGGGCTGGACAAGCTTTCTTT.

Only a few counts were recorded for this clonotype. In DNA form, the CDR3 reads TGTGCTCCCAGTTCACCCCTCCACTTT. As protein: CAPSSPLHF. The chain joins TRBV6-2 or TRBV6-3 to TRBJ1-6, with D unclear. The length of the CDR3 is 9 residues. CDR1 and CDR2 from the germline V gene are MNHEY and SVGEGT.

This chain links TRBV27 with TRBJ1-5, with 9 bases that match TRBD1. The germline V gene has CDR1 MNHEY and CDR2 SMNVEV (reference sequence). Trimming cost V 6 bases and J 0 bases; bases outside gene matches: 9. This CDR3 region has 17 residues. Here the CDR3 DNA reads TGTGCCAGCAGAGGGACAGGGATGCGCCATAGCAATCAGCCCCAGCATTTT. Translated, it gives CASRGTGMRHSNQPQHF.

The CDR3, as DNA: TGTGCCAGCAGCGAGGGCGGGAGGTCGTCTGAGCAGTTCTTC. This codes for CASSEGGRSSEQFF. The chain joins TRBV7-3 to TRBJ2-1, with TRBD2 matching 8 bases. Germline assignment: CDR1 SGHTA and CDR2 FQGTGA. V was pared by 5 bases and J by 9 bases, with 9 bases of the junction left unmatched. There are 14 residues in the CDR3.

Only a few counts were recorded for this clonotype. CDR3 sequence (DNA): TGCAGTGCTGCCCCCTCGGGACGGACTTTTGAGCCCCAGCATTTT. Amino acids: CSAAPSGRTFEPQHF. V and J are TRBV20-1 and TRBJ1-5, with D possibly matching TRBD1 (5 bases). Germline assignment: CDR1 DFQATT and CDR2 SNEGSKA (reference sequence). V was trimmed by 5 bases and J by 8 bases, leaving 22 bases between them. CDR3 length equals 15 residues.

The chain has TRBV6-1 and TRBJ1-1; 7 bases are shared with TRBD1. This CDR3 is 13 amino acids long. The ends lost 7 bases at V and 4 bases at J; junction bases unmatched: 6. Germline values: CDR1 MNHNS, CDR2 SASEGT. The CDR3 region has the DNA TGTGCCAGCAAGAGATCAGGGGGCACTGAAGCTTTCTTT. Its protein is CASKRSGGTEAFF.

The chain is built from TRBV10-3 and TRBJ2-3; 10 nucleotides match TRBD2. CDR3 length: 14 residues. V dropped 8 bases and J dropped 3; count of bases not matched to a gene: 5. CDR1 and CDR2 (germline): ENHRY, SYGVKD. The CDR3 region is CAIGLAGVTDTQYF. The CDR3 region has the DNA TGTGCCATCGGCCTAGCGGGAGTTACAGATACGCAGTATTTT.

A few counts support this clonotype. The chain is built from TRBV20-1 and TRBJ2-7; perhaps TRBD1 as D (5 bases). This CDR3 is built from 14 residues. CDR1 and CDR2 from the germline V gene are DFQATT and SNEGSKA (reference sequence). The V end was cut by 3 bases, the J end by 6 bases, with 18 bases between. Here the CDR3 DNA reads TGCAGTGCTAGTCGAGACAGCCTAAAGGGCGAGCAGTACTTC. It is translated as CSASRDSLKGEQYF.

This sequence joins TRBV7-9 and TRBJ1-2; D is unclear. The length of the CDR3 is 16 residues. The V end lost 6 bases, the J end lost 0 bases, and 17 bases lay between the germline ends. Germline V gene data show CDR1 as SEHNR and CDR2 as FQNEAQ (reference sequence). The CDR3 DNA sequence: TGTGCCAGCAGGGGGTGGTTCGAACCGGCTAACTATGGCTACACCTTC. Translating gives CASRGWFEPANYGYTF.

This chain links TRBV11-3 with TRBJ2-7, with TRBD2 matching over 8 bases. Germline lookup yields CDR1 SGHNT and CDR2 YENEEA. The CDR3 extends over 17 amino acids. The junction had 15 bases not matched to a gene; V was cut back by 5 bases and J by 3 bases. This CDR3 reads CASSPLPGASGSYEQYF. The CDR3 DNA reads as TGTGCCAGCAGCCCACTCCCGGGGGCCAGCGGGAGCTACGAGCAGTACTTC.

The chain couples TRBV11-2 to TRBJ2-3; maybe TRBD2 (6 bases). Germline values: CDR1 SGHAT, CDR2 FQNNGV. This CDR3 comprises 16 residues. The V and J ends lost 3 bases and 0 bases respectively, with 13 bases between them. The CDR3 sequence: CASSFHLAPSTDTQYF. CDR3 DNA: TGTGCCAGCAGCTTCCACCTAGCGCCCAGCACAGATACGCAGTATTTT.

This rearrangement joins TRBV20-1 to TRBJ2-3; 7 nucleotides agree with TRBD2. V lost 5 bases and J lost 3; bases outside the gene matches: 11. In germline, CDR1 is DFQATT, CDR2 SNEGSKA (reference sequence). The CDR3 covers 15 residues. CDR3 amino acids: CSAPNTREATDTQYF. The CDR3 DNA reads as TGCAGTGCTCCGAATACCCGGGAGGCAACAGATACGCAGTATTTT.

The chain joins TRBV7-3 to TRBJ2-7; 11 positions agree with TRBD2. V dropped 4 bases and J dropped 2; count of bases not matched to a gene: 7. Germline V gene lookup returns CDR1 SGHTA and CDR2 FQGTGA. CDR3 size: 16 residues. As DNA, the CDR3 is TGTGCCAGCAGCTCCAAGACTAGCGGGAAACCCTACGAGCAGTACTTC. Protein sequence: CASSSKTSGKPYEQYF.

The V gene is TRBV5-1, the J gene TRBJ1-6, with D perhaps TRBD1 (6 bases). CDR3 size: 13 residues. V was clipped by 3 bases and J by 10 bases, with 11 bases between them. Germline V lookup: CDR1 SGHRS, CDR2 YFSETQ. In DNA form, the CDR3 reads TGCGCCAGCAGCTCGAACAGGGAATCACCCCTCCACTTT. It is translated as CASSSNRESPLHF.

The V and J genes are TRBV18 and TRBJ2-7; TRBD1 matches at 9 bases. The CDR3 runs 15 residues. Unmatched junction bases numbered 4, after V lost 2 bases and J lost 2 bases. Per germline, CDR1 KGHSH and CDR2 LQKENI. CDR3 protein: CASSPETGGTYEQYF. In DNA form, the CDR3 reads TGTGCCAGCTCACCAGAGACAGGGGGGACCTACGAGCAGTACTTC.

The CDR3 nucleotides are TGTGCCAGCAGGGACAGGGGGATCGGTGGTGGCTACACCTTC. It codes for CASRDRGIGGGYTF. The rearrangement joins TRBV12-3 or TRBV12-4 to TRBJ1-2; 10 nucleotides match TRBD1. This CDR3 region has 14 residues. The ends lost 6 bases at V and 7 bases at J; junction bases unmatched: 8.

The rearrangement uses TRBV5-4 and TRBJ2-5; 10 nucleotides align to TRBD2. V shed 0 bases and J 5 bases; nucleotides not matched to a gene: 7. The germline CDR1 and CDR2 sequences are SGHNT and YYREEE (reference sequence). CDR3 length: 16 amino acids. CDR3: CASSLDPSGSPETQYF. CDR3 nucleotides: TGTGCCAGCAGCTTGGATCCTAGCGGGAGCCCTGAGACCCAGTACTTC.

The CDR3: CSAIVGAPYNEQFF. The CDR3 DNA sequence: TGCAGTGCTATTGTGGGGGCGCCCTACAATGAGCAGTTCTTC. The chain joins TRBV20-1 to TRBJ2-1; the D gene is possibly TRBD1 (6 bases). V lost 4 bases and J lost 2, with 12 bases in between. Germline lookup yields CDR1 DFQATT and CDR2 SNEGSKA (reference sequence). The length of the CDR3 is 14 residues.

This clonotype was seen only a few times. This chain links TRBV21-1 with TRBJ2-7; the DNA was not used to check the table's D call, TRBD1. TRBV21-1 is annotated as a pseudogene. There are 15 residues in the CDR3. This CDR3 is CASSNGQGGSYEQYF. In DNA, the CDR3 is TGTGCCAGCAGCAACGGACAGGGAGGGTCCTACGAGCAGTACTTC.

This chain links TRBV5-4 with TRBJ2-3, with TRBD2 identical over 11 bases. CDR3 length: 17 residues. Germline lookup yields CDR1 SGHNT and CDR2 YYREEE (reference sequence). V trimming: 5 bases; J trimming: 0 bases; junction bases outside the gene matches: 8. CDR3 loop: CASRPGTSGSSTDTQYF. Written as DNA, the CDR3 is TGTGCCAGCAGACCCGGGACTAGCGGATCTAGCACAGATACGCAGTATTTT.

The chain joins TRBV7-9 to TRBJ2-2, with D perhaps matching TRBD2 (5 bases). Germline-derived CDR1 and CDR2 are SEHNR and FQNEAQ (reference sequence). The CDR3 consists of 16 residues. Trimming took 5 bases from V and 1 from J, leaving 14 bases between them. This CDR3 is CASSQLEPLNTGELFF. CDR3 sequence (DNA): TGTGCCAGCAGCCAACTAGAACCTCTGAACACCGGGGAGCTGTTTTTT.

J is TRBJ2-3 and V is TRBV28; the D gene is possibly TRBD2 (5 bases). The length of the CDR3 is 14 residues. Germline V gives CDR1 MDHEN, CDR2 SYDVKM. The V and J ends lost 3 bases and 6 bases respectively, with 13 bases between them. As DNA, the CDR3 is TGTGCCAGCAGTTTTCCCGGGATACGGGATACGCAGTATTTT. Protein: CASSFPGIRDTQYF.

V and J are TRBV19 and TRBJ1-5, with a weak D call TRBD1 (5 bases). CDR1 and CDR2 (germline): LNHDA, SQIVND (reference sequence). The CDR3 consists of 15 residues. The V gene lost 6 bases and the J gene lost 3 bases, with 15 bases spanning the gap. CDR3 region: CASSGTGRYNQPQHF. The CDR3 region has the DNA TGTGCCAGTAGCGGGACTGGGAGATACAATCAGCCCCAGCATTTT.